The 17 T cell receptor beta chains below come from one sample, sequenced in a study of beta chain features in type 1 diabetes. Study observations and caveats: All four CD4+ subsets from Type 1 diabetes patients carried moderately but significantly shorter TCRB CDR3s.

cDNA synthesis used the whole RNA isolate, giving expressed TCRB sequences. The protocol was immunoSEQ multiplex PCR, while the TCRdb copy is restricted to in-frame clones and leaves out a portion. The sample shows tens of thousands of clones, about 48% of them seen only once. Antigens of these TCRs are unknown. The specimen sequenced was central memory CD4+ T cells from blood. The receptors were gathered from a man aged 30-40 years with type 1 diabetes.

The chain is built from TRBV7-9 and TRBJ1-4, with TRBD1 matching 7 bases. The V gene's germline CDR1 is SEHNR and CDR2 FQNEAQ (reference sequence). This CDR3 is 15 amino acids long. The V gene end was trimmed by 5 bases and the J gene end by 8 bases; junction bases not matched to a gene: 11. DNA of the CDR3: TGTGCCAGCAGCCCCGACAGGGTCGCAGGCGAAAAACTGTTTTTT. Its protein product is CASSPDRVAGEKLFF. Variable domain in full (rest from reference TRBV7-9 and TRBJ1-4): DTGVSQNPRHKITKRGQNVTFRCDPISEHNRLYWYRQTLGQGPEFLTYFQNEAQLEKSRLLSDRFSAERPKGSFSTLEIQRTEQGDSAMYLCASSPDRVAGEKLFFGSGTQLSVL.

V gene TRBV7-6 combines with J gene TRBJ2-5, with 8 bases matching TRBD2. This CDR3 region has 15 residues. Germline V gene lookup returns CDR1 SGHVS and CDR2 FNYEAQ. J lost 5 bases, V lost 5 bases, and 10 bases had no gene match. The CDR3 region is CASSQQVSGGETQYF. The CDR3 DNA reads TGTGCCAGCAGCCAACAAGTCTCGGGGGGGGAGACCCAGTACTTC.

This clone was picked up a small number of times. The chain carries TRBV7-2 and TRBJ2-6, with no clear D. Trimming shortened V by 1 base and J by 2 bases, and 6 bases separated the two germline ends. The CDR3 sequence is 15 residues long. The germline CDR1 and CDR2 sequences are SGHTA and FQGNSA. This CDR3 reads CASSLGGAGANVLTF. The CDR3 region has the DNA TGTGCCAGCAGCTTAGGAGGCGCTGGGGCCAACGTCCTGACTTTC.

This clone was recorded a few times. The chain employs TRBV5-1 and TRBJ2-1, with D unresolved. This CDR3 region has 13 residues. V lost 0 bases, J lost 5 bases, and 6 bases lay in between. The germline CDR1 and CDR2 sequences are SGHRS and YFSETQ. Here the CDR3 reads CASSLGQDNEQFF. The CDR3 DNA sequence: TGCGCCAGCAGCTTGGGGCAGGACAATGAGCAGTTCTTC.

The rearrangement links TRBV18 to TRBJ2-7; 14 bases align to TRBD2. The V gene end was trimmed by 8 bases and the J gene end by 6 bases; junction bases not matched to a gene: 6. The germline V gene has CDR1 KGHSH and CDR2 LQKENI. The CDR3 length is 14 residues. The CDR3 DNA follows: TGTGCCAGCCGGGGACTAGCGGGGGCCTCCGAGCAGTACTTC. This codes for CASRGLAGASEQYF. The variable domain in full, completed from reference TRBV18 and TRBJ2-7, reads NAGVMQNPRHLVRRRGQEARLRCSPMKGHSHVYWYRQLPEEGLKFMVYLQKENIIDESGMPKERFSAEFPKEGPSILRIQQVVRGDSAAYFCASRGLAGASEQYFGPGTRLTVT.

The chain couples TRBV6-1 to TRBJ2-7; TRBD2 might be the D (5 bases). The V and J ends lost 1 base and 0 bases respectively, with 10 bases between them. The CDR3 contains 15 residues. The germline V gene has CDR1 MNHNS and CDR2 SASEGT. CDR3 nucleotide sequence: TGTGCCAGCAGTGAAGTCCCAGCGGCCTCCTACGAGCAGTACTTC. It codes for CASSEVPAASYEQYF.

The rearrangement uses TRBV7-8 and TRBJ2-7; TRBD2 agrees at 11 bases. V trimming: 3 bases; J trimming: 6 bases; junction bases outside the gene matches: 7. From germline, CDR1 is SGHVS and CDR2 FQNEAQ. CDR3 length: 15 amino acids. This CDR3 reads CASSLGTSGSGEQYF. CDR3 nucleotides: TGTGCCAGCAGCTTGGGCACTAGCGGGAGTGGCGAGCAGTACTTC.

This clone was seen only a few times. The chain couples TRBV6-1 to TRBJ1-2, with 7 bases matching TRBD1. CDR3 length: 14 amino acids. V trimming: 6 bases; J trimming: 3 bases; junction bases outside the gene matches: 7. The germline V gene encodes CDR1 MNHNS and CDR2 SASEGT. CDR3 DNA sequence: TGTGCCAGCAGCCGGGACAGTGGCGACTATGGCTACACCTTC. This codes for CASSRDSGDYGYTF.

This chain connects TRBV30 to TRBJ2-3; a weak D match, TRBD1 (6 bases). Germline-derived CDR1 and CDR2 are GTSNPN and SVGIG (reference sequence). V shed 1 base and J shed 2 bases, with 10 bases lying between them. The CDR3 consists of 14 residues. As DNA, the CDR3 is TGTGCCTGGAGTGGGGGGCGAGTCACAGATACGCAGTATTTT. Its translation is CAWSGGRVTDTQYF. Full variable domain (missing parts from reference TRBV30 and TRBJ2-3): SQTIHQWPATLVQPVGSPLSLECTVEGTSNPNLYWYRQAAGRGLQLLFYSVGIGQISSEVPQNLSASRPQDRQFILSSKKLLLSDSGFYLCAWSGGRVTDTQYFGPGTRLTVL.

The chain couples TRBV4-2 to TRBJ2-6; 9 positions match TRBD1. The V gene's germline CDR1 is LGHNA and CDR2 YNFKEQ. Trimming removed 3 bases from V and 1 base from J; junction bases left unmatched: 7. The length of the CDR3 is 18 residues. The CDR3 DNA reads TGTGCCAGCAGCCATCCGGGACAGGGCGTTTCTGGGGCCAACGTCCTGACTTTC. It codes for CASSHPGQGVSGANVLTF.

The CDR3 loop is CASSVRSGTGSGEQFF. In DNA, the CDR3 is TGTGCCAGCAGCGTACGAAGTGGGACAGGGTCCGGGGAGCAGTTCTTC. The J gene is TRBJ2-1, the V gene TRBV9; 9 bases fit TRBD1. Germline values: CDR1 SGDLS, CDR2 YYNGEE. The CDR3 is 16 amino acids. J lost 10 bases, V lost 1 base, and 12 bases had no gene match.

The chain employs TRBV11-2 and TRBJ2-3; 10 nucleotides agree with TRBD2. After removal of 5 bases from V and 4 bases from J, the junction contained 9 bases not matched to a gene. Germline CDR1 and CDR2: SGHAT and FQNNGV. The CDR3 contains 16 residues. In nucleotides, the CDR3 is TGTGCCAGCAGCCCCTGGAGCGGGAGGGGGGCAGATACGCAGTATTTT. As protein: CASSPWSGRGADTQYF.

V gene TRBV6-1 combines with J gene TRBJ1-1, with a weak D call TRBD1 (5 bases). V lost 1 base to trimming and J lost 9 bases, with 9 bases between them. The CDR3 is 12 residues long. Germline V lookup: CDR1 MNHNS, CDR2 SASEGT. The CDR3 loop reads CASSEGGRQAFF. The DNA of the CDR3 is TGTGCCAGCAGTGAAGGGGGCCGTCAAGCTTTCTTT.

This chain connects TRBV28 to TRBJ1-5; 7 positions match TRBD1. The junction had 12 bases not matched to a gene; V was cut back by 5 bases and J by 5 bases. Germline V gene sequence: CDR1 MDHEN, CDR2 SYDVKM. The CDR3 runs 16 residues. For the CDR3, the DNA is TGTGCCAGCAGTCCCCATGGCAGGGGGTCGTATCAGCCCCAGCATTTT. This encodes CASSPHGRGSYQPQHF.

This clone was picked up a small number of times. In DNA form, the CDR3 reads TGTGCCAGCAGCCCCGGACAGGCGGCGAATGAGCAGTTCTTC. Translating it yields CASSPGQAANEQFF. J is TRBJ2-1 and V is TRBV7-2; TRBD1 matches at 7 bases. The CDR3 is 14 amino acids. Trimming cost V 5 bases and J 7 bases; bases outside gene matches: 8. Germline loops: CDR1 SGHTA, CDR2 FQGNSA.

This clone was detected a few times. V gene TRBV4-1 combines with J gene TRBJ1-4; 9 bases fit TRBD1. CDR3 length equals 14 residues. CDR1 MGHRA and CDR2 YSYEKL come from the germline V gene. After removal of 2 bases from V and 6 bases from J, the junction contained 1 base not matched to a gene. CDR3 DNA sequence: TGCGCCAGCAGCCAAACAGGGGGCGATGAAAAACTGTTTTTT. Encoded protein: CASSQTGGDEKLFF.

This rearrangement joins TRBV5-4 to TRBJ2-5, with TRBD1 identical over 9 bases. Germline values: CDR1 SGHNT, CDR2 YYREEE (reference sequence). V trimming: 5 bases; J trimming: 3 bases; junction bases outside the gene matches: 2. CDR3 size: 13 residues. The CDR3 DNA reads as TGTGCCAGCAGTTGGACAGGGGAAGAGACCCAGTACTTC. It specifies CASSWTGEETQYF.